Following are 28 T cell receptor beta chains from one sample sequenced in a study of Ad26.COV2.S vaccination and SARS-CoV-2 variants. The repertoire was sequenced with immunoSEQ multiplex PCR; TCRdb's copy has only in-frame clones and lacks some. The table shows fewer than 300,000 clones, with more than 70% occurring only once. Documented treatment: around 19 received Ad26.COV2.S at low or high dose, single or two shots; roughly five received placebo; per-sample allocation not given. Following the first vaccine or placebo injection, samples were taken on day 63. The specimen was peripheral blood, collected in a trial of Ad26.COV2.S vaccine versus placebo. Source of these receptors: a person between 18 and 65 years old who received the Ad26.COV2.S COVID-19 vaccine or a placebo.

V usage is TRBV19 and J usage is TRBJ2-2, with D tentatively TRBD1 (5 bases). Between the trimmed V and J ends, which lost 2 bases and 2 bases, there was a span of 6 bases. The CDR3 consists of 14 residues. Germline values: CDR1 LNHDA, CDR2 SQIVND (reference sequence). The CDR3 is CASSIQGNTGELFF. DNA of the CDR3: TGTGCCAGTAGTATACAGGGAAACACCGGGGAGCTGTTTTTT.

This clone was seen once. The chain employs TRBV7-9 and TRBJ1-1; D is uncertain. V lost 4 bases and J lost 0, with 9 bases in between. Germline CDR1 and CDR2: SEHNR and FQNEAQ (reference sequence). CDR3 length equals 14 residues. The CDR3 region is CASSSVTLNTEAFF. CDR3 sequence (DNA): TGTGCCAGCAGCTCTGTTACTTTGAACACTGAAGCTTTCTTT.

For the CDR3, the DNA is TGTGCCACCAGCAGAGGATCGGTAGGGACAGGCCGGAATGAGCAGTTCTTC. Protein product: CATSRGSVGTGRNEQFF. This chain uses TRBV15 with TRBJ2-1; 8 nucleotides agree with TRBD1. Germline values: CDR1 LNHNV, CDR2 YYDKDF (reference sequence). J was trimmed by 7 bases and V by 1 base; bases with no gene match: 12. The CDR3 loop spans 17 amino acids.

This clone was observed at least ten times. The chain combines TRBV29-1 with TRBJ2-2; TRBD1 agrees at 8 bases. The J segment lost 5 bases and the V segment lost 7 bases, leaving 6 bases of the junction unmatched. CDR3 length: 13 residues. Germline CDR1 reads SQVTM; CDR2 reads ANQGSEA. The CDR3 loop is CSGAGGRTGELFF. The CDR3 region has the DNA TGCAGCGGGGCAGGGGGCAGGACCGGGGAGCTGTTTTTT.

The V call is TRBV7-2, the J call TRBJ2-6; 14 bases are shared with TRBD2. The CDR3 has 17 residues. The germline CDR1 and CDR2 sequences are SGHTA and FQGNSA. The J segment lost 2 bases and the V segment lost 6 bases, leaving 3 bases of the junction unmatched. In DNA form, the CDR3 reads TGTGCCAGCAGACCGGGACTAGCGGGGGCTGGGGCCAACGTCCTGACTTTC. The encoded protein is CASRPGLAGAGANVLTF.

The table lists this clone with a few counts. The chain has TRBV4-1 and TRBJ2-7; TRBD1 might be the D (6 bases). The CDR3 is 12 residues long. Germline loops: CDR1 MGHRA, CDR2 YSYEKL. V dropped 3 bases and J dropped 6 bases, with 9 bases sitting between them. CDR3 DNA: TGCGCCAGCAGCCAGAACAGGGTCGAGCAGTACTTC. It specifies CASSQNRVEQYF.

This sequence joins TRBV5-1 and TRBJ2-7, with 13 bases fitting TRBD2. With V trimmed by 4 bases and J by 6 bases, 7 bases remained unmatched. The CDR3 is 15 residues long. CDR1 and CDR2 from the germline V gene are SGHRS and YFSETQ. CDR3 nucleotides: TGCGCCAGCAGCACCGGGACTAGCGGGAAAGGCGAGCAGTACTTC. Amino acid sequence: CASSTGTSGKGEQYF. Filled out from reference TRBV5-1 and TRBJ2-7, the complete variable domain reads KAGVTQTPRYLIKTRGQQVTLSCSPISGHRSVSWYQQTPGQGLQFLFEYFSETQRNKGNFPGRFSGRQFSNSRSEMNVSTLELGDSALYLCASSTGTSGKGEQYFGPGTRLTVT.

CDR3 sequence (DNA): TGTGCCAGCTCACCCCCGACCAGCACAGATACGCAGTATTTT. This encodes CASSPPTSTDTQYF. The V and J genes are TRBV18 and TRBJ2-3; D uncertain. Trimming pared 3 bases from V and 0 bases from J, leaving 7 bases between. This CDR3 region has 14 residues. Germline-derived CDR1 and CDR2 are KGHSH and LQKENI.

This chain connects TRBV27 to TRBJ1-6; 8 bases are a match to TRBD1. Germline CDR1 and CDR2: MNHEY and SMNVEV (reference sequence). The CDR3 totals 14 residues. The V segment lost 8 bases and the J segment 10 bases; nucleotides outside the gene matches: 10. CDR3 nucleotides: TGTGCCAGCGGAAGAACAGGGGGTCAATCACCCCTCCACTTT. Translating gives CASGRTGGQSPLHF.

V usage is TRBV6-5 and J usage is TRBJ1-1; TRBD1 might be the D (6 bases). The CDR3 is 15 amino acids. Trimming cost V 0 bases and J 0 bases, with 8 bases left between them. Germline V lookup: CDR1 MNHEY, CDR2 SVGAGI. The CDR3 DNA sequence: TGTGCCAGCAGTTACTCGGGACACCTGAACACTGAAGCTTTCTTT. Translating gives CASSYSGHLNTEAFF.

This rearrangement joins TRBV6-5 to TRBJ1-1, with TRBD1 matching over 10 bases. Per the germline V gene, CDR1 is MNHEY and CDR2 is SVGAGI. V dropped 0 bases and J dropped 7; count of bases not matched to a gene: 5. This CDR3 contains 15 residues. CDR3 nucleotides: TGTGCCAGCAGTTACTCCGGGACAGGGGCGTTTGAAGCTTTCTTT. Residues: CASSYSGTGAFEAFF.

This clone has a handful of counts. The CDR3 region has the DNA TGTGCCAGCAGTTTTCCAAACGGGGACATTCAGTACTTC. As protein: CASSFPNGDIQYF. The V and J genes are TRBV12-3 or TRBV12-4 and TRBJ2-4, with a tentative D call TRBD2 (5 bases). The CDR3 is made up of 13 amino acids. Trimming removed 3 bases from V and 8 bases from J, with 11 bases in between.

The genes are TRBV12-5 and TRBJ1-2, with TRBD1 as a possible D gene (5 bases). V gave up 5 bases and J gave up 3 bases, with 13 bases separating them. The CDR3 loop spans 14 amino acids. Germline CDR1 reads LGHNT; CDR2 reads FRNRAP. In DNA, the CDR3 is TGTGCTAGTGGTGCCTCTTGGGGGTACTATGGCTACACCTTC. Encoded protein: CASGASWGYYGYTF.

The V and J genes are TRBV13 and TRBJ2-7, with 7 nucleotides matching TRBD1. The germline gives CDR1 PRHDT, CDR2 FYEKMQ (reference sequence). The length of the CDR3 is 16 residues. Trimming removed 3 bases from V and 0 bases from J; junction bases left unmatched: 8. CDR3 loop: CASSFKGADSSYEQYF. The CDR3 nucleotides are TGTGCCAGCAGCTTTAAGGGGGCGGACAGCTCCTACGAGCAGTACTTC. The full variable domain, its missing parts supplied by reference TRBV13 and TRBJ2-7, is AAGVIQSPRHLIKEKRETATLKCYPIPRHDTVYWYQQGPGQDPQFLISFYEKMQSDKGSIPDRFSAQQFSDYHSELNMSSLELGDSALYFCASSFKGADSSYEQYFGPGTRLTVT.

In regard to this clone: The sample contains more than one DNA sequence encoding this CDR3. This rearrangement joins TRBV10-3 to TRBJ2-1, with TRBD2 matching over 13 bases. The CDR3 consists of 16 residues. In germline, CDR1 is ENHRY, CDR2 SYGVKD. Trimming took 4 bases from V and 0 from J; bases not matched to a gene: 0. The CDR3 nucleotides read TGTGCCATCAGTGGGACTAGCGGGAGCTCCTACAATGAGCAGTTCTTC. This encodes CAISGTSGSSYNEQFF.

DNA for the CDR3: TGCAGCGTCGGGACGGCTACGGGTCAGCCCCAGCATTTT. It translates to CSVGTATGQPQHF. The chain couples TRBV29-1 to TRBJ1-5; D possibly corresponds to TRBD1 (5 bases). Germline lookup yields CDR1 SQVTM and CDR2 ANQGSEA. Trimming removed 6 bases from V and 6 bases from J, with 15 bases in between. The CDR3 contains 13 residues. Using reference TRBV29-1 and TRBJ1-5 for the parts outside the CDR3, the full variable domain is SAVISQKPSRDICQRGTSLTIQCQVDSQVTMMFWYRQQPGQSLTLIATANQGSEATYESGFVIDKFPISRPNLTFSTLTVSNMSPEDSSIYLCSVGTATGQPQHFGDGTRLSIL.

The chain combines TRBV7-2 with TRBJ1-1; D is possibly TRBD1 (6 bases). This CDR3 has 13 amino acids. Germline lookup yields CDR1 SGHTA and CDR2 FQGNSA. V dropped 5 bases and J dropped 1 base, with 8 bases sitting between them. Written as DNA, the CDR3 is TGTGCCAGCAGCAGACAGGAGAACACTGAAGCTTTCTTT. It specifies CASSRQENTEAFF.

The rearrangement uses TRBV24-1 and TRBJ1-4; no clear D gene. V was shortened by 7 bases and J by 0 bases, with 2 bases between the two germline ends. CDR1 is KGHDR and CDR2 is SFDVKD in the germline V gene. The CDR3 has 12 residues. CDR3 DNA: TGTGCCACCAGAGCAACTAATGAAAAACTGTTTTTT. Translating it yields CATRATNEKLFF.

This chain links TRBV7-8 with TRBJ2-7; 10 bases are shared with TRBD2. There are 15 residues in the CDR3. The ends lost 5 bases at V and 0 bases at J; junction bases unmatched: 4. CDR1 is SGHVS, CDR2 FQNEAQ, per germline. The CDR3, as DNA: TGTGCCAGCAGCACCGGACTAGCGGCCTCCTACGAGCAGTACTTC. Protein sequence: CASSTGLAASYEQYF.

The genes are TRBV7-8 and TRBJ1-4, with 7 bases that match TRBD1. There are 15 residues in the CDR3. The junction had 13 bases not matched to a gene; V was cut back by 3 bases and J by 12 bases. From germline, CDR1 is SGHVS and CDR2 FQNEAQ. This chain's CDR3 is CASSLTTGLAEELFF. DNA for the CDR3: TGTGCCAGCAGCTTGACGACAGGGTTGGCGGAAGAACTGTTTTTT. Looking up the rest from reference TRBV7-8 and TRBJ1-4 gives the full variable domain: GAGVSQSPRYKVAKRGQDVALRCDPISGHVSLFWYQQALGQGPEFLTYFQNEAQLDKSGLPSDRFFAERPEGSVSTLKIQRTQQEDSAVYLCASSLTTGLAEELFFGSGTQLSVL.

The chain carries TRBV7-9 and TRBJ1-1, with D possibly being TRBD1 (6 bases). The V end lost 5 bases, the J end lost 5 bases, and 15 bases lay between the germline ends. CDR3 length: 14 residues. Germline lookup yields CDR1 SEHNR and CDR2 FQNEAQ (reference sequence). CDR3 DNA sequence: TGTGCCAGCAGCAGAGTACAGGGTTTGACTGAAGCTTTCTTT. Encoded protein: CASSRVQGLTEAFF.

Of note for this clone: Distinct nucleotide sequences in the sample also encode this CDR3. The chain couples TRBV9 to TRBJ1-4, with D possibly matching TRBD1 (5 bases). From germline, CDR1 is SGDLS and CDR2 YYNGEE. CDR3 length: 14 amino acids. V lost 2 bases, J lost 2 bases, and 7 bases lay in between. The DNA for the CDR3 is TGTGCCAGCAGCGTCGGGGGGACTAATGAAAAACTGTTTTTT. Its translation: CASSVGGTNEKLFF.

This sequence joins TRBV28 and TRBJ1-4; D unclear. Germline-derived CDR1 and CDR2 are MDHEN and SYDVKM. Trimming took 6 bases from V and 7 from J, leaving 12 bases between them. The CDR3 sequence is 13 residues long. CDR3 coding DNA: TGTGCCAGCAGCAGGACGTCTATTGAAAAACTGTTTTTT. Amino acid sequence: CASSRTSIEKLFF.

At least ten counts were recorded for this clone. The CDR3 sequence: CASTITGRQAFF. CDR3 sequence (DNA): TGTGCCAGCACCATTACAGGGCGGCAAGCTTTCTTT. The chain combines TRBV2 with TRBJ1-1, with D possibly being TRBD1 (6 bases). Germline CDR1 and CDR2: SNHLY and FYNNEI. This CDR3 spans 12 amino acids. The V gene lost 7 bases and the J gene lost 9 bases, with 15 bases spanning the gap.

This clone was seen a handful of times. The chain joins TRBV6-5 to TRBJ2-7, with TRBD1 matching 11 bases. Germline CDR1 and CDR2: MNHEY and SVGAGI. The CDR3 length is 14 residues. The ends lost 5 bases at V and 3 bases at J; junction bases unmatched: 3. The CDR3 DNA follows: TGTGCCAGCAGTAAGGGACAGGGGGGCTACGAGCAGTACTTC. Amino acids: CASSKGQGGYEQYF.

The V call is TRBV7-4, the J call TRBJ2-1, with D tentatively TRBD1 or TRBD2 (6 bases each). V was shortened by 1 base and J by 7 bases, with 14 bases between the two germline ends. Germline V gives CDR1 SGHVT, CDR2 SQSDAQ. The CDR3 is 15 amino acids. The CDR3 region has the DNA TGTGCCAGCAGCTTAGAGCCGGGGGCAAGAAATGAGCAGTTCTTC. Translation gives CASSLEPGARNEQFF.

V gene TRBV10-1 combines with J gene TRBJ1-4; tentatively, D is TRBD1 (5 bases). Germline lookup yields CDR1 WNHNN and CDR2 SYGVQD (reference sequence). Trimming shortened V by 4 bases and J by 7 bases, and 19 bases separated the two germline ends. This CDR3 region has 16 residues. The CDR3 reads CASSGTGPLGGEKLFF. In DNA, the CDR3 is TGCGCCAGCAGTGGGACGGGACCCCTCGGAGGTGAAAAACTGTTTTTT.

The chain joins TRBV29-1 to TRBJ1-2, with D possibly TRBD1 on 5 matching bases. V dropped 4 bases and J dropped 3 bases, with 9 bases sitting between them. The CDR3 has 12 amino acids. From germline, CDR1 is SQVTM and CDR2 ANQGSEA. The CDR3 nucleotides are TGCAGCGTTGCGGGGCAGGACTATGGCTACACCTTC. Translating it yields CSVAGQDYGYTF.